This T cell receptor beta chain was captured in a study of blood T cells in healthy people across ages. Primers used in a second PCR of roughly 6 to 11 cycles were a sample-barcoded 5' primer and a J-beta primer mix. From the 5' RACE reads, TCRdb called clonotypes with MiXCR, one entry per CDR3 protein. Of fewer than 1,200,000 distinct CDR3 sequences listed, under 30% are singletons. Study-level points and caveats: Observed TCR beta diversity per million T cells went down as age went up. This fall followed a roughly linear course with age. Naive T cell percentage showed a strong correlation with the diversity of TCR beta.

The V gene's germline CDR1 is LGHDT and CDR2 YNNKEL (reference sequence). There are 12 residues in the CDR3. Trimming removed 7 bases from V and 1 base from J, with 8 bases in between. Note on this clonotype: Its antigen remains unknown.

These data were likewise used in another study, on T cells of mothers and their children. From that report: Each child contributed about 3 million TCR beta CDR3 reads, while each mother contributed over 8 million. The authors detected no persistent microchimeric T cell clones.

Material: blood. This receptor was taken from a girl aged 2 to 10 in good health. This chain links TRBV3-1 with TRBJ2-7; D uncertain. The CDR3 DNA sequence: TGTGCCAGCAACCCAGGATCCTACGAGCAGTACTTC. Translation: CASNPGSYEQYF.